One and the same sample provided the 26 T cell receptor beta chains below, sequenced in a study of T cells in Graves' hyperthyroidism and ophthalmopathy. Regions amplified from RNA transcripts were the TCR beta CDR3 regions. HTBI primers were the set used in a first-round RT-PCR of the TCR CDR3. TCRdb reprocessed the multiplex PCR reads with MiXCR, giving one entry per CDR3 protein. The data show 500,000 to 700,000 distinct CDR3 sequences, around 17% seen once. Sequenced input: blood. These receptors originate from a woman younger than 35 with Graves' hyperthyroidism.

The sample holds many counts of this clonotype. V and J are TRBV11-3 and TRBJ2-7; TRBD2 is a possible D gene (5 bases). With 5 bases removed from V and 6 bases from J, the gap between germline ends came to 8 bases. The CDR3 loop spans 11 amino acids. Germline CDR1 SGHNT, CDR2 YENEEA. In DNA, the CDR3 is TGTGCCAGCAGCATTCGGGGCGAGCAGTACTTC. As protein: CASSIRGEQYF.

This clonotype was counted between two and nine times. The CDR3 region is CASSYSPWTQYF. DNA for the CDR3: TGTGCCAGCAGTTACTCGCCATGGACCCAGTACTTC. The chain is built from TRBV6-2 or TRBV6-3 and TRBJ2-5; D uncertain. The CDR3 runs to 12 residues. The ends were cut back, 0 bases at V and 7 bases at J, with 6 bases in the middle. Germline values: CDR1 MNHEY, CDR2 SVGEGT.

This clonotype showed up just a few times. This chain links TRBV7-9 with TRBJ2-2; D unresolved. From germline, CDR1 is SEHNR and CDR2 FQNEAQ (reference sequence). The CDR3 spans 16 residues. Deletions cut 5 bases from V and 0 bases from J, with 13 bases between. The CDR3 nucleotides are TGTGCCAGCAGCCCCCCCGTAATTTCGAACACCGGGGAGCTGTTTTTT. Translating it yields CASSPPVISNTGELFF.

V and J are TRBV4-2 and TRBJ2-5, with 10 positions matching TRBD2. V lost 0 bases to trimming and J lost 3 bases; unmatched junction nucleotides: 4. The CDR3 has 16 amino acids. Looked up from germline, CDR1 is LGHNA and CDR2 is YNFKEQ. The CDR3 protein is CASSQESSGREETQYF. DNA of the CDR3: TGTGCCAGCAGCCAAGAATCTAGCGGGAGAGAAGAGACCCAGTACTTC.

The genes are TRBV4-3 and TRBJ1-3; no firm D call. This CDR3 comprises 15 residues. Germline CDR1 LGHNA, CDR2 YSLEER. V shed 3 bases and J shed 0 bases, with 9 bases lying between them. The DNA of the CDR3 is TGCGCCAGCAGCCACGGGAGCAGCTCTGGAAACACCATATATTTT. Translating gives CASSHGSSSGNTIYF.

The V gene is TRBV4-3, the J gene TRBJ2-3; the D gene is possibly TRBD2 (6 bases). Per the germline V gene, CDR1 is LGHNA and CDR2 is YSLEER. The CDR3 loop spans 16 amino acids. Trimming took 7 bases from V and 4 from J, leaving 21 bases between them. The chain's CDR3 is CASKPERAEGPDTQYF. For the CDR3, the DNA is TGCGCCAGCAAGCCAGAGCGGGCGGAAGGCCCAGATACGCAGTATTTT.

The genes are TRBV7-2 and TRBJ1-5; D unresolved. V was cut by 5 bases and J by 3 bases, with 11 bases left in between. The CDR3 runs 14 residues. The germline V gene encodes CDR1 SGHTA and CDR2 FQGNSA. The CDR3 loop is CASSKLTVNQPQHF. In DNA, the CDR3 is TGTGCCAGCAGCAAGCTCACAGTCAATCAGCCCCAGCATTTT.

This clonotype was counted a few times. The gene calls are TRBV7-2 and TRBJ2-7, with 8 bases fitting TRBD2. Trimming took 5 bases from V and 2 from J; bases not matched to a gene: 8. The CDR3 runs 15 residues. Germline CDR1 reads SGHTA; CDR2 reads FQGNSA. The CDR3 is CASSPTSGPTYEQYF. The CDR3 DNA reads TGTGCCAGCAGCCCCACTAGCGGCCCCACCTACGAGCAGTACTTC.

This clonotype has at least ten counts. The rearrangement links TRBV7-9 to TRBJ2-3; D is unresolved. This CDR3 is built from 12 residues. The germline V gene encodes CDR1 SEHNR and CDR2 FQNEAQ (reference sequence). Deletions cut 6 bases from V and 4 bases from J, with 8 bases between. CDR3 region: CASSSRADTQYF. DNA of the CDR3: TGTGCCAGCAGTTCAAGGGCAGATACGCAGTATTTT.

This clonotype has only a few counts. The J gene is TRBJ2-1, the V gene TRBV4-1, with D hard to call. Looked up from germline, CDR1 is MGHRA and CDR2 is YSYEKL. The V gene lost 5 bases and the J gene lost 0 bases, with 8 bases spanning the gap. This CDR3 contains 14 residues. CDR3 nucleotides: TGCGCCAGCAGCTCCTATAGCTCCTACAATGAGCAGTTCTTC. The encoded protein is CASSSYSSYNEQFF.

This clonotype was seen repeatedly, ten times or more. The genes are TRBV20-1 and TRBJ2-1; TRBD1 matches at 10 bases. CDR1 DFQATT and CDR2 SNEGSKA come from the germline V gene (reference sequence). V lost 6 bases and J lost 6; bases outside the gene matches: 5. The CDR3 runs to 13 residues. The CDR3 region is CSAKGQGLNEQFF. The CDR3, as DNA: TGCAGTGCAAAGGGACAGGGGCTCAATGAGCAGTTCTTC.

The chain uses TRBV7-2 and TRBJ1-4; D perhaps matches TRBD1 (6 bases). Germline values: CDR1 SGHTA, CDR2 FQGNSA. V lost 1 base and J 0 bases, leaving 21 bases between the germline ends. The CDR3 contains 20 residues. The CDR3 coding sequence is TGTGCCAGCAGCTTAGGTGGGGGCGACGTGATTTTTTCAACTAATGAAAAACTGTTTTTT. It codes for CASSLGGGDVIFSTNEKLFF.

This clonotype was detected only a few times. The rearrangement links TRBV6-1 to TRBJ2-6; tentative D call: TRBD1 (6 bases). CDR3 length: 16 amino acids. The germline V and J ends were trimmed by 7 bases and 2 bases, with 15 bases remaining between them. The germline CDR1 and CDR2 sequences are MNHNS and SASEGT. The CDR3, as DNA: TGTGCCAGCACCCGGCGCAGGGGCGCTGGGGCCAACGTCCTGACTTTC. Residues: CASTRRRGAGANVLTF.

This clonotype was seen repeatedly, ten times or more. V and J are TRBV11-1 and TRBJ2-7; 7 nucleotides line up with TRBD2. Germline-derived CDR1 and CDR2 are SGHAT and FQDESV (reference sequence). V gave up 3 bases and J gave up 4 bases; unmatched junction bases: 3. The CDR3 covers 13 residues. For the CDR3, the DNA is TGTGCCAGCAGCTTTCAGCGGGGATACGAGCAGTACTTC. This sequence encodes CASSFQRGYEQYF.

In this sample, this clonotype turned up many times. This rearrangement joins TRBV28 to TRBJ2-7, with D unclear. Trimming took 7 bases from V and 4 from J, leaving 14 bases between them. The CDR3 consists of 13 residues. The germline V gene has CDR1 MDHEN and CDR2 SYDVKM. This chain's CDR3 is CASTGRRGYEQYF. CDR3 DNA: TGTGCCAGCACCGGCAGGAGAGGATACGAGCAGTACTTC.

The chain couples TRBV6-1 to TRBJ2-1, with D perhaps assigned TRBD1 or TRBD2 (5 bases each). Per germline, CDR1 MNHNS and CDR2 SASEGT. This CDR3 is 12 amino acids long. V was trimmed by 5 bases and J by 9 bases, leaving 11 bases between them. Written as DNA, the CDR3 is TGTGCCAGCAGTCTCAGGGACGGTGAGCAGTTCTTC. Translating gives CASSLRDGEQFF.

This clonotype appeared many times. The chain recombines TRBV11-2 with TRBJ1-5; D unclear. V was shortened by 3 bases and J by 7 bases, with 16 bases between the two germline ends. CDR1 is SGHAT, CDR2 FQNNGV, per germline. The CDR3 covers 15 residues. CDR3 coding DNA: TGTGCCAGCAGCTTCTCCGGGTCGAATGGCCAGCCCCAGCATTTT. Its protein product is CASSFSGSNGQPQHF.

This clonotype has a count of ten or more. V and J are TRBV7-2 and TRBJ1-5; a weak D match, TRBD1 (6 bases). This CDR3 has 15 amino acids. V gave up 5 bases and J gave up 4 bases, with 15 bases separating them. CDR1 is SGHTA and CDR2 is FQGNSA in the germline V gene. The CDR3, as DNA: TGTGCCAGCAGCGTACAGGGATTTGGGAATCAGCCCCAGCATTTT. As protein: CASSVQGFGNQPQHF. The full variable domain, completed using reference TRBV7-2 and TRBJ1-5, is GAGVSQSPSNKVTEKGKDVELRCDPISGHTALYWYRQSLGQGLEFLIYFQGNSAPDKSGLPSDRFSAERTGGSVSTLTIQRTQQEDSAVYLCASSVQGFGNQPQHFGDGTRLSIL.

V usage is TRBV10-3 and J usage is TRBJ2-3, with 7 bases lining up with TRBD2. Germline-derived CDR1 and CDR2 are ENHRY and SYGVKD. Losses at the gene ends were 9 bases for V and 5 bases for J; bases not matched to a gene: 14. The CDR3 contains 15 residues. CDR3 sequence: CAMGEGQAGKDTQYF. The CDR3 coding sequence is TGTGCCATGGGGGAAGGGCAAGCGGGGAAAGATACGCAGTATTTT.

This clonotype was counted between two and nine times. The J gene is TRBJ2-4, the V gene TRBV28, with D possibly matching TRBD1 (5 bases). The CDR3 has 14 amino acids. V lost 2 bases and J lost 7, with 12 bases in between. Germline lookup yields CDR1 MDHEN and CDR2 SYDVKM. Here the CDR3 reads CASSLDRIMNIQYF. Here the CDR3 DNA reads TGTGCCAGCAGTTTAGACAGAATCATGAACATTCAGTACTTC.

A note on this clonotype: The conserved phenylalanine or tryptophan is not found at the CDR3 terminus, so this likely reflects a read error. CDR3 bases: TGTGCCAGTAGTCCCTTACCGGGGGGTTTGAATCCGTACGAGCAGTACCTC. The encoded protein is CASSPLPGGLNPYEQYL. The V gene is TRBV19, the J gene TRBJ2-7; 7 nucleotides agree with TRBD2. Germline V gene sequence: CDR1 LNHDA, CDR2 SQIVND (reference sequence). The CDR3 loop spans 17 amino acids. V was pared by 5 bases and J by 4 bases, with 17 bases of the junction left unmatched.

The chain carries TRBV10-2 and TRBJ2-7, with a weak D call TRBD2 (6 bases). The V end was cut by 3 bases, the J end by 3 bases, with 12 bases between. The CDR3 sequence is 14 residues long. Germline CDR1 and CDR2: WSHSY and SAAADI. The CDR3 coding sequence is TGCGCCAGCAGTGATGTGGGAGGTAGCTACGAGCAGTACTTC. It encodes CASSDVGGSYEQYF.

This clonotype has at least ten counts. This CDR3 reads CSVVFRANTEAFF. CDR3 DNA: TGCAGCGTTGTTTTCAGGGCGAACACTGAAGCTTTCTTT. This sequence joins TRBV29-1 and TRBJ1-1, with D perhaps matching TRBD1 (5 bases). V was shortened by 4 bases and J by 1 base, with 10 bases between the two germline ends. CDR1 is SQVTM, CDR2 ANQGSEA, per germline. CDR3 size: 13 residues. The full variable domain, in which reference TRBV29-1 and TRBJ1-1 provide the parts outside the CDR3, is SAVISQKPSRDICQRGTSLTIQCQVDSQVTMMFWYRQQPGQSLTLIATANQGSEATYESGFVIDKFPISRPNLTFSTLTVSNMSPEDSSIYLCSVVFRANTEAFFGQGTRLTVV.

This clonotype was counted a few times. This CDR3 is CASSARQSSYNSPLHF. The CDR3 nucleotides read TGTGCCAGCAGCGCCCGGCAGAGCTCCTATAATTCACCCCTCCACTTT. The gene calls are TRBV6-2 or TRBV6-3 and TRBJ1-6; D gene ambiguous. CDR3 size: 16 residues. V lost 6 bases and J 0 bases, leaving 12 bases between the germline ends. CDR1 MNHEY and CDR2 SVGEGT come from the germline V gene.

This clonotype was observed at least ten times. The CDR3 sequence is CASIRVKAGGSTDTQYF. CDR3 sequence (DNA): TGTGCCAGCATCAGGGTGAAAGCGGGGGGGAGCACAGATACGCAGTATTTT. V gene TRBV2 combines with J gene TRBJ2-3; TRBD2 matches at 10 bases. Trimming at V came to 7 bases and at J to 0 bases, leaving 10 bases not matched to a gene. This CDR3 spans 17 amino acids. Germline V gives CDR1 SNHLY, CDR2 FYNNEI.

This clonotype was seen a handful of times. This chain joins TRBV10-3 and TRBJ2-5; 7 bases are shared with TRBD1. The V and J ends lost 4 bases and 3 bases, in that order; junction bases with no gene match: 8. The CDR3 contains 15 residues. Germline V CDR1 and CDR2: ENHRY, SYGVKD. The CDR3 loop reads CAISGAGTAKETQYF. The CDR3, as DNA: TGTGCCATCAGTGGCGCCGGGACAGCAAAAGAGACCCAGTACTTC.